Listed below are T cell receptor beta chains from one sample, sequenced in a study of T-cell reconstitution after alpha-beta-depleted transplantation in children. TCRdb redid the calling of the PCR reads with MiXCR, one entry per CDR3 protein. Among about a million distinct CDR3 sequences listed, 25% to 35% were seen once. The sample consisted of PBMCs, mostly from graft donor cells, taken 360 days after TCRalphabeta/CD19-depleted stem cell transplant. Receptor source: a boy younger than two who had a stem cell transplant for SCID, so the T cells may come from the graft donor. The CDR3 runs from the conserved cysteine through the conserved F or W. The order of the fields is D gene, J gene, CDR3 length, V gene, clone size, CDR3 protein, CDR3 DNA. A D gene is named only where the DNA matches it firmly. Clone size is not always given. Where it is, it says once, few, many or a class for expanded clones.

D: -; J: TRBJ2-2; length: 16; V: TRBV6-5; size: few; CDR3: CASSYSTPGYTGELFF; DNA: TGTGCCAGCAGTTACTCGACGCCAGGATATACCGGGGAGCTGTTTTTT
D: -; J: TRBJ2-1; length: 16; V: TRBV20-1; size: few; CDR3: CSARDAGLLPYNEQFF; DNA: TGCAGTGCTAGAGATGCGGGACTCCTGCCCTACAATGAGCAGTTCTTC
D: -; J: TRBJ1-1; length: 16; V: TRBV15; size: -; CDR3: CATSRDQTKRDTEAFF; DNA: TGTGCCACCAGCAGAGACCAGACGAAGCGGGACACTGAAGCTTTCTTT
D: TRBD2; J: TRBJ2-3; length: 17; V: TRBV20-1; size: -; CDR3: CSARGPLAGGYTDTQYF; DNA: TGCAGTGCTAGAGGCCCCCTAGCGGGGGGGTACACAGATACGCAGTATTTT
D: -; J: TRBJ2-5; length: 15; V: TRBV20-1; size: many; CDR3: CSARALGRYQETQYF; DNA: TGCAGTGCTAGAGCCTTGGGACGGTACCAAGAGACCCAGTACTTC
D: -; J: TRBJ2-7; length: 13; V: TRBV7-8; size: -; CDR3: CASWTFQDGEQYF; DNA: TGTGCCAGCTGGACTTTTCAGGACGGCGAGCAGTACTTC
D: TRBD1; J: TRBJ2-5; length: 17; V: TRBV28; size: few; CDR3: CASSLGGTGTDQETQYF; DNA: TGTGCCAGCAGTTTAGGGGGGACAGGGACTGACCAAGAGACCCAGTACTTC
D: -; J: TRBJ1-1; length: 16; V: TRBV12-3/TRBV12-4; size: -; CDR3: CASSFLSPSKNTEAFF; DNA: TGTGCCAGCAGTTTTTTGAGTCCCTCTAAGAACACTGAAGCTTTCTTT
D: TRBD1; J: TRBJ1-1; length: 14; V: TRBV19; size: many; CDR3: CASSPTGMNTEAFF; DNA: TGTGCCAGTAGCCCGACAGGGATGAACACTGAAGCTTTCTTT
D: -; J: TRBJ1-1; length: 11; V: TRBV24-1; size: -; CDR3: CATSDLQGWLF; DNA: TGTGCCACCAGTGATCTACAGGGTTGGCTCTTT
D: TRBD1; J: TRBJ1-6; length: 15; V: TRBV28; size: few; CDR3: CASSPATGGHSPLHF; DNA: TGTGCCAGCAGCCCGGCGACAGGGGGCCATTCACCCCTCCACTTT
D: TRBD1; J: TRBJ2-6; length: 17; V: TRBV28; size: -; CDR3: CASSLTGTGPGANVLTF; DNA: TGTGCCAGCAGTTTAACCGGGACAGGGCCTGGGGCCAACGTCCTGACTTTC
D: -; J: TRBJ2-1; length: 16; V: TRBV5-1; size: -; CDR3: CASSFEGGRLYNEQFF; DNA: TGCGCCAGCAGCTTTGAAGGGGGGAGGCTCTACAATGAGCAGTTCTTC
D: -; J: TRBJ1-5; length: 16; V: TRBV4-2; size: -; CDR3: CASSQDGPRFGQPQHF; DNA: TGTGCCAGCAGCCAAGATGGGCCGCGTTTTGGGCAGCCCCAGCATTTT
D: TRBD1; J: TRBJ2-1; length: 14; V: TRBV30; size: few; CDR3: CAWDYGTDYNEQFF; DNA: TGTGCCTGGGACTACGGGACAGATTACAATGAGCAGTTCTTC
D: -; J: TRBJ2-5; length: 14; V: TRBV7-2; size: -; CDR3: CASSYPPLQETQYF; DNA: TGTGCCAGCAGCTACCCCCCACTACAAGAGACCCAGTACTTC
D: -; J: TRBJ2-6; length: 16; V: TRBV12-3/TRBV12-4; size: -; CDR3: CASSPLGPTGANVLTF; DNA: TGTGCCAGCAGTCCGTTGGGTCCGACTGGGGCCAACGTCCTGACTTTC
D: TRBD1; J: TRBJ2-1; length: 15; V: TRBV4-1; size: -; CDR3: CASSQEPGGEDEQFF; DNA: TGCGCCAGCAGCCAAGAACCAGGGGGCGAGGATGAGCAGTTCTTC
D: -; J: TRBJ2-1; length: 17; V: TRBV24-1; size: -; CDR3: CATSDPQLGRSYNEQFF; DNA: TGTGCCACCAGTGATCCCCAACTAGGGCGATCCTACAATGAGCAGTTCTTC
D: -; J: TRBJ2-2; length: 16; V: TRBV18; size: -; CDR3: CASSPPRVTKDEELFF; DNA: TGTGCCAGCTCACCACCCAGAGTAACCAAAGACGAGGAGCTGTTTTTT
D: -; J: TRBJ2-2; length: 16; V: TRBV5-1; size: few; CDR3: CASSFVGNGGAGELFF; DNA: TGCGCCAGCAGCTTCGTCGGGAATGGGGGCGCCGGGGAGCTGTTTTTT
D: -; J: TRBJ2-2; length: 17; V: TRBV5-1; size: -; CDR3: CASSSAGTPRGTGELFF; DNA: TGCGCCAGCAGCTCAGCCGGGACACCTCGAGGCACCGGGGAGCTGTTTTTT
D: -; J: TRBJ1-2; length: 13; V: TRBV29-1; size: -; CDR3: CSVVEGLPSSYTF; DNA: TGCAGCGTCGTAGAGGGGCTGCCCTCGAGCTACACCTTC
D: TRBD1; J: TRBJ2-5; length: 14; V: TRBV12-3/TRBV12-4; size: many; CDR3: CASSFGQGGETQYF; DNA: TGTGCCAGCAGTTTTGGACAGGGAGGAGAGACCCAGTACTTC
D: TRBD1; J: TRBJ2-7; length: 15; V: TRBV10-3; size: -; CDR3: CAISERGQDYYEQYF; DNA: TGTGCCATCAGTGAGCGGGGACAGGATTACTACGAGCAGTACTTC
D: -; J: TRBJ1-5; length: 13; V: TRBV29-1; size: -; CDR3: CSVGGGANQPQHF; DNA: TGCAGCGTTGGGGGGGGAGCTAATCAGCCCCAGCATTTT
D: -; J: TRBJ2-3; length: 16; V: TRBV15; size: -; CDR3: CATSKGQFSSTDTQYF; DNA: TGTGCCACCAGCAAAGGACAGTTCTCTAGCACAGATACGCAGTATTTT
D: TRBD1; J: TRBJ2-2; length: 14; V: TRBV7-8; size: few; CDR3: CASSGGEGTGELFF; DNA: TGTGCCAGCTCAGGGGGCGAGGGCACCGGGGAGCTGTTTTTT
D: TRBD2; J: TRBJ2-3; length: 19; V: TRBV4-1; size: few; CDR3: CASSQAWRGGQNSTDTQYF; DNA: TGCGCCAGCAGCCAAGCGTGGCGGGGGGGCCAAAATAGCACAGATACGCAGTATTTT
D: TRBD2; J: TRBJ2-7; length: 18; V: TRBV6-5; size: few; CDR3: CASSSAPKTSGGPYEQYF; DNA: TGTGCCAGCAGTTCCGCTCCCAAGACTAGCGGGGGGCCCTACGAGCAGTACTTC
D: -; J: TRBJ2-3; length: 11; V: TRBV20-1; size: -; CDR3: CSAQRGDTQYF; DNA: TGCAGTGCACAGCGAGGGGATACGCAGTATTTT
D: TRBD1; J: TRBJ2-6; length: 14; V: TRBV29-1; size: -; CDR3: CSAQTGSGANVLTF; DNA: TGCAGCGCCCAGACAGGGTCTGGGGCCAACGTCCTGACTTTC
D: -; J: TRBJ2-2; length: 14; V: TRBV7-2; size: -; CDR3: CASSSTPLTGGLFF; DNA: TGTGCCAGCAGCTCGACACCTCTCACCGGGGGGCTGTTTTTT
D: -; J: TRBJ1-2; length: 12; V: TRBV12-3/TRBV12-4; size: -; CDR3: CASSLVPGLYTF; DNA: TGTGCCAGCAGTTTGGTGCCAGGCCTCTACACCTTC
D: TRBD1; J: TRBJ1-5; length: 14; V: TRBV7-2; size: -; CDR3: CASSPPGQHQPQHF; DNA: TGTGCCAGCAGCCCGCCGGGACAGCATCAGCCCCAGCATTTT
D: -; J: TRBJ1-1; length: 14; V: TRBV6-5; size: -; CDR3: CASSFLRRSTEAFF; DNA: TGTGCCAGCAGTTTTCTACGTCGAAGCACTGAAGCTTTCTTT
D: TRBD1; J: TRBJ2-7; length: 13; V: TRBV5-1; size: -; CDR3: CASSFPGQQEQYF; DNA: TGCGCCAGCAGCTTTCCGGGACAGCAAGAGCAGTACTTC
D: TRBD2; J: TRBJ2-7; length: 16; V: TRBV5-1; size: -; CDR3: CASSSPGSGAIYEQYF; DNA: TGCGCCAGCAGCTCGCCGGGGAGCGGGGCGATCTACGAGCAGTACTTC
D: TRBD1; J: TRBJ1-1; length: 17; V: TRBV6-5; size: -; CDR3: CASSFDPRPGQGSEAFF; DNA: TGTGCCAGCAGTTTTGACCCTCGTCCCGGACAGGGCTCTGAAGCTTTCTTT
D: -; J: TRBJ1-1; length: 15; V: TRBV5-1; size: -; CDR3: CASMIGSTGNTEAFF; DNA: TGCGCCAGCATGATCGGGAGCACAGGGAACACTGAAGCTTTCTTT
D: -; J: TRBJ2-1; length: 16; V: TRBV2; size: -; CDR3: CASRGVRRDSYNEQFF; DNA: TGTGCCAGCAGGGGGGTCCGACGCGACTCCTACAATGAGCAGTTCTTC
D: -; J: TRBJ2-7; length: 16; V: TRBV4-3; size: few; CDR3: CASSQGWDMNSYEQYF; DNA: TGCGCCAGCAGCCAAGGTTGGGACATGAACTCCTACGAGCAGTACTTC
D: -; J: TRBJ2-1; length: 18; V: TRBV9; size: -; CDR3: CASSLTLGGGALPNEQFF; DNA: TGTGCCAGCAGCCTCACCCTAGGGGGGGGGGCTTTACCAAATGAGCAGTTCTTC
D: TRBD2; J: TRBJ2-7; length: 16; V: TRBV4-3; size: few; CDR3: CASSQVRRLADGEQYF; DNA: TGCGCCAGCAGCCAAGTTAGGCGACTAGCGGACGGCGAGCAGTACTTC
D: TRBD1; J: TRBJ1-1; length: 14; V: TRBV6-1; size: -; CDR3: CASTDRGKGAEAFF; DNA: TGTGCCAGCACTGACAGGGGGAAGGGGGCTGAAGCTTTCTTT
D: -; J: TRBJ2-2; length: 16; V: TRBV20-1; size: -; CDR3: CSATGAGRGNTGELFF; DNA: TGCAGTGCTACAGGGGCAGGGCGGGGGAACACCGGGGAGCTGTTTTTT
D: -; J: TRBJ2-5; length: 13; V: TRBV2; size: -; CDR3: CANRRGFQETQYF; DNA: TGTGCCAACAGGAGGGGGTTCCAAGAGACCCAGTACTTC
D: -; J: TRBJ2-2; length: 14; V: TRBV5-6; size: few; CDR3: CASSLTGPPGELFF; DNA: TGTGCCAGCAGCTTGACGGGGCCCCCCGGGGAGCTGTTTTTT
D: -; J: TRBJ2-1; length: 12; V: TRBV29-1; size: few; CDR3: CSVGAEYNEQFF; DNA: TGCAGCGTTGGAGCGGAATACAATGAGCAGTTCTTC
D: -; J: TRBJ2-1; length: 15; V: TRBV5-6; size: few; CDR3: CASSFIGNDRNEQFF; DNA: TGTGCCAGCAGCTTTATCGGGAATGATCGCAATGAGCAGTTCTTC
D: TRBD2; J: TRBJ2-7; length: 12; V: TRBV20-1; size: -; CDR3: CSATLASYEQYF; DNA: TGCAGTGCCACACTAGCGTCCTACGAGCAGTACTTC
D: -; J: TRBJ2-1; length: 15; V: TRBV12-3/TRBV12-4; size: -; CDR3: CASSLGSAGLNEQFF; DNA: TGTGCCAGCAGTTTAGGGAGCGCGGGACTTAATGAGCAGTTCTTC
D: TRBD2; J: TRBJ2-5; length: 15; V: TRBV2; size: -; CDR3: CASSEDQVLAGGKYF; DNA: TGTGCCAGCAGTGAAGATCAGGTGCTAGCGGGGGGAAAGTACTTC
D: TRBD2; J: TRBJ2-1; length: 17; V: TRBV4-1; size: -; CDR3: CASSQGLAPAAYNEQFF; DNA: TGCGCCAGCAGCCAAGGACTAGCCCCGGCGGCGTACAATGAGCAGTTCTTC
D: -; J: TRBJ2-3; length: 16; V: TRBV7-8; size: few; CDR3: CASSLEAGRYTDTQYF; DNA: TGTGCCAGCAGCTTAGAGGCGGGACGGTACACAGATACGCAGTATTTT
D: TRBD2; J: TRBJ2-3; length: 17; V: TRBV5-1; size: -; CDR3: CASSLVYSRGARDTQYF; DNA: TGCGCCAGCAGCTTGGTCTACTCGCGGGGGGCGAGGGATACGCAGTATTTT
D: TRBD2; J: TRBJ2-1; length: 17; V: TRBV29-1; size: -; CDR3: CSVVPSGTRASYNEQFF; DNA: TGCAGCGTTGTTCCCTCCGGGACTAGGGCATCCTACAATGAGCAGTTCTTC
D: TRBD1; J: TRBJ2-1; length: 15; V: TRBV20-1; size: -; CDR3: CSARGTGGLDNEQFF; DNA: TGCAGTGCTAGAGGGACAGGGGGTCTGGACAATGAGCAGTTCTTC
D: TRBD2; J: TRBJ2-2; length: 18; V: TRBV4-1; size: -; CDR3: CASSPGGRGTSGIWELFF; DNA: TGCGCCAGCAGCCCCGGGGGGAGAGGGACTAGCGGGATCTGGGAGCTGTTTTTT
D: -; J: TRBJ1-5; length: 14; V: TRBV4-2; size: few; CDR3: CASSQGSGIQPQHF; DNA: TGTGCCAGCAGCCAAGGCTCTGGGATCCAGCCCCAGCATTTT